This T cell receptor (beta chain) is drawn from a study of identical twins. This clonotype was counted at least ten times. Its antigen is not known. Study-wide findings and caveats: Beta out-of-frame sequences showed weaker excess sharing between twins.

MiXCR, run by TCRdb on the 5' RACE reads, gives a single entry per CDR3 protein. The sample has about 200,000 distinct CDR3 sequences; under 12% are singletons. Sequences were obtained from memory T cells sorted from blood. This TCR derives from a man aged 45 to 65 in good health.

CDR3 sequence: CASSVGGATEAFF. The CDR3 bases are TGTGCCAGCAGCGTGGGGGGGGCGACTGAAGCTTTCTTT. V usage is TRBV11-2 and J usage is TRBJ1-1, with D possibly TRBD1 on 6 matching bases. This CDR3 region has 13 residues. V was trimmed by 5 bases and J by 5 bases, leaving 12 bases between them. Germline assignment: CDR1 SGHAT and CDR2 FQNNGV.